This TCR beta chain was profiled in a study of blood T cell repertoires in COVID-19. On the study more broadly: Material from acute and convalescent COVID-19 was sourced from the United States, Italy and Spain.

The CDR3 length is 13 residues. V lost 3 bases and J 1 base, leaving 6 bases between the germline ends. Germline CDR1 is SGHAT and CDR2 is FQDESV (reference sequence). In the authors' workflow: Amplification of reference gene primers was used by the study to estimate nucleated cell counts. Sequencing was performed with immunoSEQ multiplex PCR; in TCRdb, only in-frame clones are kept and a portion is missing. Clone size and the V and J calls come from that table; the DNA yielded D and trimming. The repertoire consists of 150,000 to 200,000 clones, with approximately 84% occurring once and the leading ten covering about 5.6%.

The sequencing sample was made of peripheral blood. The chain is built from TRBV11-1 and TRBJ1-1; no reliable D call. This clonotype was obtained from a woman in her fifties or sixties with COVID-19, enrolled during active disease. DNA for the CDR3: TGTGCCAGCAGCTTCGGTGAGAACACTGAAGCTTTCTTT. This gives the protein CASSFGENTEAFF.